Listed below are T cell receptor beta chains from one sample, sequenced in a study of blood T cell repertoires in COVID-19. Sequencing was performed with immunoSEQ multiplex PCR; in TCRdb, only in-frame clones are kept and a portion is missing. In the table there are more than 95,000 clones, approximately 86% of which are singletons. Sequencing was done on a sample of peripheral blood. These receptors all stem from a human donor in a cohort sampled during active COVID-19. The CDR3 runs from the conserved cysteine through the conserved F or W. A D gene is named only where the DNA matches it firmly. Clone size is not always given. Where it is, it says once, few, many or a class for expanded clones.

>TRBJ2-1|TRBV19|.|TRBD1
CASSRRGDRGKNEQFF
TGTGCCAGTAGCCGGAGGGGGGACAGGGGGAAAAATGAGCAGTTCTTC
>TRBJ1-2|TRBV14|.|.
CASSQLSYGYTF
TGTGCCAGCAGCCAACTTAGCTATGGCTACACCTTC
>TRBJ1-5|TRBV5-6|.|.
CASSYRGEEHF
TGTGCCAGCAGCTACCGGGGTGAGGAGCATTTT
>TRBJ2-5|TRBV18|.|.
CASSPGQNQETQYF
TGTGCCAGCTCACCAGGACAGAACCAAGAGACCCAGTACTTC
>TRBJ2-5|TRBV12-5|.|TRBD2
CASGSGLAGGRQETQYF
TGTGCTAGTGGTTCCGGACTAGCGGGGGGCCGCCAAGAGACCCAGTACTTC
>TRBJ2-7|TRBV13|many|.
CASSLQDEQYF
TGTGCCAGCAGCTTACAGGACGAGCAGTACTTC
>TRBJ2-7|TRBV11-3|.|TRBD1
CASSLGGTGINEQYF
TGTGCCAGCAGCCTAGGGGGGACAGGGATCAACGAGCAGTACTTC
>TRBJ1-1|TRBV12-3/TRBV12-4|.|TRBD1
CASSHRGLGVAFF
TGTGCCAGCAGCCACAGGGGGCTGGGGGTGGCTTTCTTT
>TRBJ2-1|TRBV11-3|once|TRBD2
CASSSSGSSYNEQFF
TGTGCCAGCAGCTCGAGCGGGAGCTCCTACAATGAGCAGTTCTTC
>TRBJ2-5|TRBV28|.|.
CASSLQGGEGETQYF
TGTGCCAGCAGTTTACAGGGCGGTGAAGGGGAGACCCAGTACTTC
>TRBJ1-2|TRBV7-9|.|.
CASSFPLLQGLGGYTF
TGTGCCAGCAGCTTCCCACTACTTCAGGGCCTGGGGGGCTACACCTTC
>TRBJ2-7|TRBV6-6|.|TRBD1
CASSLTGGGYEQYF
TGTGCCAGCAGTTTGACAGGGGGCGGATACGAGCAGTACTTC
>TRBJ2-7|TRBV6-5|.|TRBD2
CASSRPGGVYEQYF
TGTGCCAGCAGCCGCCCCGGGGGGGTCTACGAGCAGTACTTC
>TRBJ1-4|TRBV6-5|.|.
CASRLGTPNEKLFF
TGTGCCAGCAGACTCGGGACTCCCAATGAAAAACTGTTTTTT
>TRBJ2-3|TRBV7-2|.|.
CASSSTTTGTDTQYF
TGTGCCAGCAGCTCCACGACCACCGGGACAGATACGCAGTATTTT
>TRBJ1-4|TRBV6-1|.|TRBD1
CASSDTTGRGKEKLFF
TGTGCCAGCAGTGATACAACGGGCAGGGGGAAGGAAAAACTGTTTTTT
>TRBJ2-5|TRBV11-3|.|.
CASRRDTLQETQYF
TGTGCCAGCAGAAGGGACACCCTACAAGAGACCCAGTACTTC
>TRBJ2-3|TRBV14|.|TRBD2
CASRQGTRDTDTQYF
TGTGCCAGCAGACAAGGGACTAGGGACACAGATACGCAGTATTTT
>TRBJ1-1|TRBV3-1/TRBV3-2|.|TRBD1
CASSQDGQGARNTEAFF
TGTGCCAGCAGCCAAGATGGACAGGGGGCGAGGAACACTGAAGCTTTCTTT
>TRBJ2-1|TRBV29-1|once|.
CSVVRPPEQFF
TGCAGCGTCGTGAGGCCTCCTGAGCAGTTCTTC
>TRBJ2-5|TRBV5-1|.|TRBD2
CASSLEGTSPETQYF
TGCGCCAGCAGCTTGGAAGGGACTAGCCCCGAGACCCAGTACTTC
>TRBJ1-2|TRBV29-1|.|TRBD1
CSAWAGGYGYTF
TGCAGCGCCTGGGCAGGGGGCTATGGCTACACCTTC
>TRBJ1-3|TRBV5-1|.|.
CASDPRGDGNTIYF
TGCGCCAGCGATCCAAGGGGCGATGGAAACACCATATATTTT
>TRBJ2-7|TRBV3-1/TRBV3-2|.|.
CASSQPLQGEQYF
TGTGCCAGCAGCCAACCCCTCCAGGGGGAGCAGTACTTC
>TRBJ1-6|TRBV11-3|.|.
CASSLVSNSPLHF
TGTGCCAGCAGCTTAGTATCCAATTCACCCCTCCACTTT
>TRBJ1-1|TRBV28|few|.
CASTTGRRAFF
TGTGCCAGCACCACAGGGAGAAGAGCTTTCTTT
>TRBJ2-5|TRBV9|.|TRBD2
CASSVRTGGSKETQYF
TGTGCCAGCAGCGTGAGAACGGGGGGGTCGAAAGAGACCCAGTACTTC
>TRBJ1-2|TRBV6-7|.|.
CASSAKGAKPNYGYTF
TGTGCCAGCAGTGCGAAAGGGGCCAAGCCGAACTATGGCTACACCTTC
>TRBJ1-1|TRBV7-9|.|.
CASSLGGTIEAFF
TGTGCCAGCAGCTTAGGTGGCACTATTGAAGCTTTCTTT
>TRBJ2-1|TRBV9|.|TRBD2
CASSPSGGASYNEQFF
TGTGCCAGCAGCCCTAGCGGGGGGGCGTCCTACAATGAGCAGTTCTTC
>TRBJ2-7|TRBV7-9|.|.
CASSLGTVREQYF
TGTGCCAGCAGCTTAGGGACAGTCAGAGAGCAGTACTTC
>TRBJ1-1|TRBV9|.|.
CATTRLEGGSTNTEAFF
TGTGCCACCACTAGGCTAGAAGGAGGGTCTACGAACACTGAAGCTTTCTTT
>TRBJ2-7|TRBV5-1|.|TRBD1
CASSLDRVLGEQYF
TGCGCCAGCAGCCTGGACAGGGTTCTAGGCGAGCAGTACTTC
>TRBJ2-1|TRBV11-2|.|.
CASSLIGTGQSYNEQFF
TGTGCCAGCAGCTTAATCGGCACAGGGCAATCCTACAATGAGCAGTTCTTC
>TRBJ1-1|TRBV18|.|.
CASSRQSEAFF
TGTGCCAGCTCACGACAGAGTGAAGCTTTCTTT
>TRBJ2-5|TRBV5-4|.|TRBD1
CASSPILTGVETQYF
TGTGCCAGCAGCCCGATACTCACAGGGGTGGAGACCCAGTACTTC
>TRBJ1-2|TRBV25-1|.|.
CASSGGGTKSGYTF
TGTGCCAGCAGTGGAGGGGGTACAAAGAGTGGCTACACCTTC
>TRBJ1-3|TRBV4-2|.|.
CASSQGVGVEGNTIYF
TGTGCCAGCAGCCAAGGTGTAGGGGTGGAAGGAAACACCATATATTTT
>TRBJ1-3|TRBV6-5|.|.
CASSYQNSGNTIYF
TGTGCCAGCAGTTACCAGAACTCTGGAAACACCATATATTTT
>TRBJ1-3|TRBV7-2|.|TRBD1
CASSPRTGMGNTIYF
TGTGCCAGCAGCCCGAGGACAGGGATGGGAAACACCATATATTTT
>TRBJ2-2|TRBV5-1|.|.
CASSLELPRGTGELFF
TGCGCCAGCAGCTTGGAGCTTCCCCGGGGCACCGGGGAGCTGTTTTTT
>TRBJ2-7|TRBV28|.|TRBD2
CASYRGRSGSSEQYF
TGTGCCAGTTATAGGGGGCGTAGCGGGAGTAGTGAGCAGTACTTC
>TRBJ2-3|TRBV5-1|.|TRBD2
CASSQRTSGSTDTQYF
TGCGCCAGCAGCCAACGGACTAGCGGGAGCACAGATACGCAGTATTTT
>TRBJ2-3|TRBV5-1|.|TRBD2
CASSAQGSGRGDTQYF
TGCGCCAGCAGCGCCCAGGGGAGCGGGAGGGGAGATACGCAGTATTTT
>TRBJ2-5|TRBV5-6|.|TRBD1
CASRGTGLSKETQYF
TGTGCCAGCAGAGGGACAGGTCTCTCTAAAGAGACCCAGTACTTC
>TRBJ2-6|TRBV7-9|once|TRBD2
CASSSGLAGPGANVLTF
TGTGCCAGCAGCTCGGGACTAGCGGGGCCTGGGGCCAACGTCCTGACTTTC
>TRBJ1-1|TRBV18|.|TRBD1
CASSPPGQQNTEAFF
TGTGCCAGCTCTCCGCCGGGACAGCAGAACACTGAAGCTTTCTTT
>TRBJ1-5|TRBV27|.|.
CASSLRGVDQPQHF
TGTGCCAGCAGTTTAAGGGGTGTGGATCAGCCCCAGCATTTT
>TRBJ1-6|TRBV19|.|TRBD1
CASIGDRNNSPLHF
TGTGCCAGTATTGGGGACAGGAATAATTCACCCCTCCACTTT
>TRBJ2-7|TRBV19|.|TRBD1
CASSIDRGRFEQYF
TGTGCCAGTAGTATTGACAGGGGGCGATTCGAGCAGTACTTC
>TRBJ2-7|TRBV7-9|.|TRBD2
CASSSLLAGVYEQYF
TGTGCCAGCAGTTCCTTACTAGCGGGGGTCTACGAGCAGTACTTC